Detailed here is one TCR beta chain. The sample comes from a study of OX40 agonist ivuxolimab in advanced cancers. Germline V gives CDR1 SGHTS, CDR2 YDEGEE. The length of the CDR3 is 14 residues. Trimming removed 3 bases at V and 9 bases at J, with 13 bases between. The protocol was immunoSEQ multiplex PCR, while the TCRdb copy is restricted to in-frame clones and leaves out a portion. This table has 65,000 to 85,000 clones, 85% appearing once. The chain employs TRBV5-8 and TRBJ1-6; tentative D call: TRBD1 (6 bases). The clonotype originates from an adult with an advanced solid tumor such as melanoma, head and neck, liver or kidney cancer. The sample was CD4+ or CD8+ T cells sorted from blood, taken in a trial of the OX40 agonist ivuxolimab. CDR3 bases: TGTGCCAGCAGCTACGACAGGTCTCGTTCACCCCTCCACTTT. This sequence encodes CASSYDRSRSPLHF.